The 29 T cell receptor beta chains reported below all come from one sample, sequenced in a study of a mutant IDH1 vaccine in newly diagnosed glioma. Which antigens these TCRs recognize remains unknown. Time point described: week 5, during vaccination. Vaccinated patients received 300 ug of mutant IDH1 20-mer peptide per dose, with topical imiquimod. Libraries were prepared by immunoSEQ multiplex PCR; TCRdb keeps only in-frame clonotypes and omits some of them. The sample consists of about 50,000 clones, around 84% of them appearing once. This specimen was PBMCs, taken from a glioma patient whose treatment included an IDH1 peptide vaccine. These receptors all come from a woman aged 45-65 years with glioma.

The J gene is TRBJ1-1, the V gene TRBV29-1; D is ambiguous. CDR3 length: 10 amino acids. Trimming removed 6 bases at V and 4 bases at J, with 6 bases between. Germline lookup yields CDR1 SQVTM and CDR2 ANQGSEA. Written as DNA, the CDR3 is TGCAGCGTGTGGAGCACTGAAGCTTTCTTT. This sequence encodes CSVWSTEAFF.

In DNA, the CDR3 is TGTGCCAGCAGCTTGGACGGGGCGGGGGCGCCCGGGGAGCTGTTTTTT. Amino acid sequence: CASSLDGAGAPGELFF. The chain couples TRBV5-4 to TRBJ2-2, with a possible D match to TRBD2 (7 bases). Looked up from germline, CDR1 is SGHNT and CDR2 is YYREEE (reference sequence). V lost 0 bases to trimming and J lost 6 bases, with 15 bases between them. This CDR3 spans 16 amino acids.

J is TRBJ2-5 and V is TRBV10-2; a weak D match, TRBD1 (5 bases). CDR3 length: 13 residues. CDR1 and CDR2 (germline): WSHSY, SAAADI. The ends were cut back, 6 bases at V and 2 bases at J, with 10 bases in the middle. This chain's CDR3 is CASRDSLQETQYF. CDR3 DNA sequence: TGCGCCAGCAGAGACAGCCTGCAAGAGACCCAGTACTTC.

The chain carries TRBV28 and TRBJ1-1, with a tentative D call TRBD1 (5 bases). This CDR3 region has 17 residues. The V end lost 7 bases, the J end lost 2 bases, and 23 bases lay between the germline ends. Germline CDR1 and CDR2: MDHEN and SYDVKM. As DNA, the CDR3 is TGTGCCAGCACCCCCGGCTTGAGACAGACTAAAAACACTGAAGCTTTCTTT. Amino acids: CASTPGLRQTKNTEAFF.

This clone was found a few times. V gene TRBV2 combines with J gene TRBJ1-4; D is unclear. Trimming cost V 4 bases and J 6 bases, with 3 bases left between them. The CDR3 has 11 residues. Germline-derived CDR1 and CDR2 are SNHLY and FYNNEI. In DNA form, the CDR3 reads TGTGCCAGCAGTGTGGATGAAAAACTGTTTTTT. This encodes CASSVDEKLFF.

The gene calls are TRBV2 and TRBJ1-1; possible D gene TRBD1, 6 bases. CDR1 and CDR2 (germline): SNHLY, FYNNEI. The CDR3 runs to 15 residues. The V end lost 6 bases, the J end lost 4 bases, and 18 bases lay between the germline ends. This CDR3 reads CASRGEGGPGTEAFF. In DNA, the CDR3 is TGTGCCAGCAGAGGGGAGGGGGGTCCCGGCACTGAAGCTTTCTTT.

The chain is built from TRBV9 and TRBJ2-1; tentatively, D is TRBD1 (7 bases). Per the germline V gene, CDR1 is SGDLS and CDR2 is YYNGEE. The V end lost 0 bases, the J end lost 7 bases, and 17 bases lay between the germline ends. There are 16 residues in the CDR3. CDR3 DNA sequence: TGTGCCAGCAGCGTAGCTATCCGGACAGGAGGGAATGAGCAGTTCTTC. Translation: CASSVAIRTGGNEQFF.

This chain links TRBV18 with TRBJ2-7, with 8 bases fitting TRBD2. In germline, CDR1 is KGHSH, CDR2 LQKENI. V shed 6 bases and J 5 bases; nucleotides not matched to a gene: 3. The CDR3 loop spans 12 amino acids. The CDR3 here is CASSRGGNEQYF. CDR3 nucleotide sequence: TGTGCCAGCTCTCGGGGGGGCAACGAGCAGTACTTC.

The rearrangement uses TRBV2 and TRBJ2-2, with TRBD1 identical over 8 bases. Looked up from germline, CDR1 is SNHLY and CDR2 is FYNNEI. Germline trimming cut 0 bases from V and 4 bases from J; bases unmatched to any gene: 4. The CDR3 has 16 amino acids. The CDR3 DNA reads TGTGCCAGCAGTGAAGCGTCAGGGGGCAGCACCGGGGAGCTGTTTTTT. Its protein is CASSEASGGSTGELFF. Variable domain in full (rest from reference TRBV2 and TRBJ2-2): EPEVTQTPSHQVTQMGQEVILRCVPISNHLYFYWYRQILGQKVEFLVSFYNNEISEKSEIFDDQFSVERPDGSNFTLKIRSTKLEDSAMYFCASSEASGGSTGELFFGEGSRLTVL.

This clone was picked up a small number of times. This chain's CDR3 is CASSVPRVRGTRIWSYTF. The DNA for the CDR3 is TGTGCCAGCAGTGTCCCAAGGGTTAGGGGGACAAGAATATGGAGCTACACCTTC. The rearrangement links TRBV2 to TRBJ1-2; D perhaps matches TRBD1 (6 bases). This CDR3 contains 18 residues. Trimming pared 4 bases from V and 9 bases from J, leaving 30 bases between. Germline CDR1 reads SNHLY; CDR2 reads FYNNEI.

This chain joins TRBV9 and TRBJ1-6; the D is unclear. V was clipped by 8 bases and J by 10 bases, with 16 bases between them. This CDR3 has 13 amino acids. The germline V gene encodes CDR1 SGDLS and CDR2 YYNGEE. Written as DNA, the CDR3 is TGTGCCAGTTCGACTGCCTTAGGATCACCCCTCCACTTT. This sequence encodes CASSTALGSPLHF.

Of note for this clone: The sample has other DNA sequences that encode this CDR3 too. This chain joins TRBV6-1 and TRBJ1-1; D is undetermined. V lost 0 bases to trimming and J lost 5 bases, with 10 bases between them. Germline V lookup: CDR1 MNHNS, CDR2 SASEGT. The CDR3 is 14 amino acids. The CDR3 sequence is CASSEAGGRTEAFF. CDR3 coding DNA: TGTGCCAGCAGTGAAGCGGGAGGTCGGACTGAAGCTTTCTTT.

V is TRBV6-4 and J is TRBJ2-3; 11 bases are shared with TRBD1. CDR3 size: 14 residues. Germline lookup yields CDR1 MRHNA and CDR2 SNTAGT. V was clipped by 5 bases and J by 5 bases; unmatched bases: 3. This chain's CDR3 is CASSPGTGGDTQYF. CDR3 sequence (DNA): TGTGCCAGCAGTCCCGGGACAGGGGGAGATACGCAGTATTTT.

The chain couples TRBV7-2 to TRBJ1-1; the match to TRBD1 covers 8 bases. This CDR3 spans 13 amino acids. V lost 6 bases, J lost 0 bases, and 0 bases stayed unmatched. Germline CDR1 is SGHTA and CDR2 is FQGNSA. The CDR3 reads CASRGQVNTEAFF. The CDR3 DNA reads as TGTGCCAGCAGGGGACAGGTGAACACTGAAGCTTTCTTT.

The chain joins TRBV7-2 to TRBJ1-5; 8 nucleotides line up with TRBD1. The V gene's germline CDR1 is SGHTA and CDR2 FQGNSA. This CDR3 contains 16 residues. Trimming removed 0 bases from V and 5 bases from J; junction bases left unmatched: 6. The CDR3 DNA reads as TGTGCCAGCAGCTTAGCGCAGGGGGCGGTGGATCAGCCCCAGCATTTT. Amino acids: CASSLAQGAVDQPQHF. The whole variable domain, remainder taken from reference TRBV7-2 and TRBJ1-5, is GAGVSQSPSNKVTEKGKDVELRCDPISGHTALYWYRQSLGQGLEFLIYFQGNSAPDKSGLPSDRFSAERTGGSVSTLTIQRTQQEDSAVYLCASSLAQGAVDQPQHFGDGTRLSIL.

The V and J genes are TRBV6-6 and TRBJ1-1, with 7 positions matching TRBD1. Germline loops: CDR1 MNHNY, CDR2 SVGAGI (reference sequence). V lost 6 bases to trimming and J lost 7 bases; unmatched junction nucleotides: 11. This CDR3 has 14 residues. The CDR3 coding sequence is TGTGCCAGCAGATCCCAGCAGGGGGGAAGTGAAGCTTTCTTT. This encodes CASRSQQGGSEAFF.

This chain uses TRBV5-1 with TRBJ2-5; D unclear. Per the germline V gene, CDR1 is SGHRS and CDR2 is YFSETQ. Trimming pared 0 bases from V and 0 bases from J, leaving 15 bases between. The CDR3 extends over 17 amino acids. The CDR3 bases are TGCGCCAGCAGCTTGGGAACTCTAGGAACGCACCAAGAGACCCAGTACTTC. This codes for CASSLGTLGTHQETQYF.

The rearrangement uses TRBV2 and TRBJ1-1; 7 bases align to TRBD1. V dropped 2 bases and J dropped 7; count of bases not matched to a gene: 13. The CDR3 length is 16 residues. Germline V gives CDR1 SNHLY, CDR2 FYNNEI. The CDR3 region has the DNA TGTGCCAGCAGTGAATCGGGACAGAGAATATTAGGTGAAGCTTTCTTT. Residues: CASSESGQRILGEAFF. Combining the CDR3 with reference TRBV2 and TRBJ1-1 gives the whole variable domain EPEVTQTPSHQVTQMGQEVILRCVPISNHLYFYWYRQILGQKVEFLVSFYNNEISEKSEIFDDQFSVERPDGSNFTLKIRSTKLEDSAMYFCASSESGQRILGEAFFGQGTRLTVV.

This chain links TRBV6-5 with TRBJ2-2, with D perhaps TRBD1 (5 bases). The V gene lost 8 bases and the J gene lost 1 base, with 11 bases spanning the gap. Looked up from germline, CDR1 is MNHEY and CDR2 is SVGAGI. CDR3 length equals 14 residues. The CDR3 DNA sequence: TGTGCCAGCGACCCCGGACAGAACACCGGGGAGCTGTTTTTT. Its translation: CASDPGQNTGELFF.

This clone was counted between two and nine times. The rearrangement uses TRBV7-9 and TRBJ2-1; a weak D match, TRBD1 (5 bases). Deletions cut 5 bases from V and 0 bases from J, with 11 bases between. The CDR3 runs 15 residues. Germline lookup yields CDR1 SEHNR and CDR2 FQNEAQ (reference sequence). The CDR3 region has the DNA TGTGCCAGCAGCACCGACAGTAGCTCCTACAATGAGCAGTTCTTC. Translation: CASSTDSSSYNEQFF. The complete variable domain, with remaining parts taken from reference TRBV7-9 and TRBJ2-1, reads DTGVSQNPRHKITKRGQNVTFRCDPISEHNRLYWYRQTLGQGPEFLTYFQNEAQLEKSRLLSDRFSAERPKGSFSTLEIQRTEQGDSAMYLCASSTDSSSYNEQFFGPGTRLTVL.

The chain carries TRBV19 and TRBJ1-5; D is uncertain. The CDR3 length is 12 residues. V was clipped by 7 bases and J by 7 bases, with 11 bases between them. Germline CDR1 reads LNHDA; CDR2 reads SQIVND (reference sequence). DNA of the CDR3: TGTGCCAGTATGGCGGCAGTGCAGCCCCAGCATTTT. Amino acid sequence: CASMAAVQPQHF.

The rearrangement joins TRBV28 to TRBJ1-5; D is unclear. The CDR3 has 13 residues. The germline V and J ends were trimmed by 8 bases and 7 bases, with 15 bases remaining between them. The germline gives CDR1 MDHEN, CDR2 SYDVKM. This chain's CDR3 is CASRSLPGQPQHF. CDR3 coding DNA: TGTGCCAGCCGTAGCCTCCCCGGCCAGCCCCAGCATTTT. The full variable domain, with the rest looked up from reference TRBV28 and TRBJ1-5, is DVKVTQSSRYLVKRTGEKVFLECVQDMDHENMFWYRQDPGLGLRLIYFSYDVKMKEKGDIPEGYSVSREKKERFSLILESASTNQTSMYLCASRSLPGQPQHFGDGTRLSIL.

This chain's CDR3 is CASSVEGTANYGYTF. The CDR3, as DNA: TGTGCCAGCAGCGTAGAAGGGACAGCTAACTATGGCTACACCTTC. This chain links TRBV9 with TRBJ1-2; 7 bases match TRBD1. The V segment lost 0 bases and the J segment 0 bases; nucleotides outside the gene matches: 2. The CDR3 consists of 15 residues. In germline, CDR1 is SGDLS, CDR2 YYNGEE.

This chain uses TRBV19 with TRBJ1-1; 8 nucleotides line up with TRBD1. CDR1 is LNHDA, CDR2 SQIVND, per germline (reference sequence). The CDR3 runs 15 residues. J gave up 0 bases and V 6 bases, and 6 bases lay outside the gene matches. CDR3 amino acids: CASRLTGDMNTEAFF. For the CDR3, the DNA is TGTGCCAGTAGGCTGACAGGGGACATGAACACTGAAGCTTTCTTT.

This clone has a single count. The chain carries TRBV5-1 and TRBJ1-4; 9 bases fit TRBD1. Germline V CDR1 and CDR2: SGHRS, YFSETQ. CDR3 length: 15 residues. V lost 4 bases and J lost 7; bases outside the gene matches: 8. CDR3 in amino acids: CASSLQGAEREKLFF. The CDR3, as DNA: TGCGCCAGCAGCCTACAGGGGGCTGAACGTGAAAAACTGTTTTTT. Looking up the rest from reference TRBV5-1 and TRBJ1-4 gives the full variable domain: KAGVTQTPRYLIKTRGQQVTLSCSPISGHRSVSWYQQTPGQGLQFLFEYFSETQRNKGNFPGRFSGRQFSNSRSEMNVSTLELGDSALYLCASSLQGAEREKLFFGSGTQLSVL.

The chain uses TRBV7-2 and TRBJ1-2; no definite D call. The length of the CDR3 is 15 residues. The germline CDR1 and CDR2 sequences are SGHTA and FQGNSA. Trimming took 5 bases from V and 4 from J, leaving 17 bases between them. The CDR3 nucleotides read TGTGCCAGCAGCATAGAAGGAGGAATAGGCTATGGCTACACCTTC. This codes for CASSIEGGIGYGYTF.

V is TRBV6-1 and J is TRBJ1-3; no clear D. The V gene lost 8 bases and the J gene lost 0 bases, with 14 bases spanning the gap. The CDR3 is 15 residues long. Germline loops: CDR1 MNHNS, CDR2 SASEGT. CDR3 bases: TGTGCCAGCCAGGCGTTGCTGCTCTCTGGAAACACCATATATTTT. This sequence encodes CASQALLLSGNTIYF.

This clone was detected only a few times. DNA for the CDR3: TGTGCCAGCAGCTTTCTCGGGGAAGCTTTCTTT. This gives the protein CASSFLGEAFF. The chain joins TRBV7-9 to TRBJ1-1, with no clear D. The V gene's germline CDR1 is SEHNR and CDR2 FQNEAQ (reference sequence). V shed 3 bases and J shed 8 bases, with 7 bases lying between them. There are 11 residues in the CDR3.

In its sample, this clone was seen a few times. The gene calls are TRBV18 and TRBJ1-1; D might be TRBD1 (5 bases). The V end lost 6 bases, the J end lost 4 bases, and 15 bases lay between the germline ends. The CDR3 has 14 residues. Germline lookup yields CDR1 KGHSH and CDR2 LQKENI. CDR3 nucleotides: TGTGCCAGCTCGCCGGGACGACTGAGCACTGAAGCTTTCTTT. Residues: CASSPGRLSTEAFF.